A single sample is the source of the 23 T cell receptor beta chains below, sequenced in a study of blood T cell repertoires in COVID-19. The repertoire was sequenced with immunoSEQ multiplex PCR; TCRdb's copy has only in-frame clones and lacks some. The sample has fewer than 120,000 clones, 70% to 90% seen once. The sample taken for sequencing was peripheral blood. The receptors were gathered from a human donor in a cohort sampled during active COVID-19.

The V and J genes are TRBV5-3 and TRBJ2-7; 12 positions match TRBD2. TRBV5-3 is an ORF, with its function uncertain. After removal of 4 bases from V and 3 bases from J, the junction contained 14 bases not matched to a gene. The CDR3 contains 18 residues. As DNA, the CDR3 is TGTGCCAGAAGCCCCGAAGGCTATGGACTAGCGGGGAACTACGAGCAGTACTTC. This translates into CARSPEGYGLAGNYEQYF.

This clone was detected once. This chain uses TRBV7-9 with TRBJ2-3, with 9 bases matching TRBD1. Germline-derived CDR1 and CDR2 are SEHNR and FQNEAQ (reference sequence). With V trimmed by 4 bases and J by 1 base, 6 bases remained unmatched. CDR3 length: 16 amino acids. CDR3 region: CASSSTGGAGTDTQYF. The DNA for the CDR3 is TGTGCCAGCAGCTCAACAGGGGGCGCAGGCACAGATACGCAGTATTTT.

This chain links TRBV7-9 with TRBJ2-7; 7 bases fit TRBD2. The CDR3 runs 15 residues. CDR1 and CDR2 from the germline V gene are SEHNR and FQNEAQ (reference sequence). The V segment lost 3 bases and the J segment 2 bases; nucleotides outside the gene matches: 7. CDR3 in DNA: TGTGCCAGCAGCTTTCAAGCGGGGACCCCCTACGAGCAGTACTTC. It is translated as CASSFQAGTPYEQYF.

CDR3 residues: CASSLGTGMTEQYF. In DNA form, the CDR3 reads TGTGCCAGCAGCTTAGGGACAGGTATGACTGAGCAGTACTTC. The chain is built from TRBV7-6 and TRBJ2-7, with 7 bases that match TRBD1. The V segment lost 1 base and the J segment 7 bases; nucleotides outside the gene matches: 7. This CDR3 region has 14 residues. Germline lookup yields CDR1 SGHVS and CDR2 FNYEAQ.

The chain joins TRBV5-1 to TRBJ2-3, with D possibly being TRBD2 (6 bases). Deletions cut 0 bases from V and 1 base from J, with 12 bases between. Germline CDR1 and CDR2: SGHRS and YFSETQ. CDR3 length equals 16 residues. The CDR3 DNA follows: TGCGCCAGCAGCTTGGGGGTTAGCGGCGGCACAGATACGCAGTATTTT. As protein: CASSLGVSGGTDTQYF.

The J gene is TRBJ2-5, the V gene TRBV29-1; D not resolved. The CDR3 spans 10 residues. V gave up 3 bases and J gave up 4 bases, with 3 bases separating them. Per the germline V gene, CDR1 is SQVTM and CDR2 is ANQGSEA. Here the CDR3 DNA reads TGCAGCGTTGAGGCAGAGACCCAGTACTTC. Protein sequence: CSVEAETQYF.

This chain connects TRBV29-1 to TRBJ2-3, with D unclear. This CDR3 has 11 amino acids. Germline CDR1 SQVTM, CDR2 ANQGSEA. The germline V and J ends were trimmed by 4 bases and 6 bases, with 8 bases remaining between them. The CDR3 spells CSVGSQDTQYF. CDR3 coding DNA: TGCAGCGTTGGATCGCAGGATACGCAGTATTTT.

V usage is TRBV2 and J usage is TRBJ1-1; D remains ambiguous. Trimming removed 6 bases at V and 0 bases at J, with 11 bases between. Germline CDR1 is SNHLY and CDR2 is FYNNEI. CDR3 length: 14 residues. CDR3 nucleotides: TGTGCCAGCAGACTAGAAAAAATGAACACTGAAGCTTTCTTT. It specifies CASRLEKMNTEAFF.

V usage is TRBV18 and J usage is TRBJ2-6; D possibly corresponds to TRBD2 (6 bases). Germline lookup yields CDR1 KGHSH and CDR2 LQKENI. V dropped 1 base and J dropped 2 bases, with 9 bases sitting between them. The CDR3 is 16 residues long. CDR3 sequence: CASSPRRGAGANVLTF. The CDR3 DNA reads TGTGCCAGCTCACCACGGCGGGGTGCTGGGGCCAACGTCCTGACTTTC.

The rearrangement links TRBV27 to TRBJ2-2; TRBD2 matches at 9 bases. Germline loops: CDR1 MNHEY, CDR2 SMNVEV (reference sequence). The CDR3 extends over 17 amino acids. The J segment lost 2 bases and the V segment lost 5 bases, leaving 9 bases of the junction unmatched. CDR3 nucleotide sequence: TGTGCCAGCAGTCCCATCGGGCTAGCGGGAAACACCGGGGAGCTGTTTTTT. Translated, it gives CASSPIGLAGNTGELFF.

The chain joins TRBV10-3 to TRBJ1-2, with D maybe TRBD1 (6 bases). Germline-derived CDR1 and CDR2 are ENHRY and SYGVKD. CDR3 size: 13 residues. V shed 6 bases and J shed 8 bases, with 16 bases lying between them. CDR3 in amino acids: CAISLDSAGGYTF. Written as DNA, the CDR3 is TGTGCCATCAGCTTGGACAGTGCAGGCGGCTACACCTTC.

V and J are TRBV5-6 and TRBJ2-2; TRBD1 matches 8 bases. Germline V gene sequence: CDR1 SGHDT, CDR2 YYEEEE. V dropped 1 base and J dropped 3; count of bases not matched to a gene: 2. The CDR3 length is 15 residues. The CDR3 sequence: CASSLTGGYTGELFF. The CDR3 DNA is TGTGCCAGCAGCTTGACAGGGGGGTACACCGGGGAGCTGTTTTTT.

V usage is TRBV7-8 and J usage is TRBJ1-5; no reliable D call. Germline values: CDR1 SGHVS, CDR2 FQNEAQ. V lost 4 bases, J lost 3 bases, and 10 bases lay in between. This CDR3 comprises 14 residues. The DNA of the CDR3 is TGTGCCAGCAGCTCTTCGGGAGACAATCAGCCCCAGCATTTT. Protein: CASSSSGDNQPQHF.

The chain couples TRBV2 to TRBJ2-2, with 7 nucleotides matching TRBD1. Germline CDR1 is SNHLY and CDR2 is FYNNEI. The CDR3 has 14 amino acids. Trimming took 6 bases from V and 8 from J; bases not matched to a gene: 9. The CDR3 nucleotides read TGTGCCAGCAGAACCAACAGGGGAACGGGGGAGCTGTTTTTT. Translated: CASRTNRGTGELFF.

The chain uses TRBV15 and TRBJ2-1, with 9 bases aligning to TRBD1. This CDR3 contains 14 residues. Germline V lookup: CDR1 LNHNV, CDR2 YYDKDF (reference sequence). The J segment lost 7 bases and the V segment lost 9 bases, leaving 10 bases of the junction unmatched. The CDR3 DNA is TGTGCCACAAACAAACAGGGGGCCCTAAATGAGCAGTTCTTC. Its translation: CATNKQGALNEQFF.

The chain is built from TRBV9 and TRBJ2-2; 11 bases map to TRBD2. V shed 3 bases, J shed 3 bases, and the junction held 4 bases outside the gene matches. Germline CDR1 SGDLS, CDR2 YYNGEE. This CDR3 is 16 amino acids long. The CDR3 DNA sequence: TGTGCCAGCAGCGAGACACTAGCGGGGGACACCGGGGAGCTGTTTTTT. Its protein is CASSETLAGDTGELFF.

CDR3 amino acids: CASSQDSGVYPYEQYF. As DNA, the CDR3 is TGTGCCAGCAGCCAAGATAGCGGGGTCTACCCCTACGAGCAGTACTTC. The chain links TRBV3-1 (or the pseudogene TRBV3-2) to TRBJ2-7; 8 nucleotides match TRBD2. This CDR3 spans 16 amino acids. Germline CDR1 reads LGHDT; CDR2 reads YNNKEL (reference sequence). The V segment lost 0 bases and the J segment 2 bases; nucleotides outside the gene matches: 6.

The rearrangement joins TRBV6-5 to TRBJ1-5, with 7 positions matching TRBD1. This CDR3 is 14 amino acids long. With V trimmed by 4 bases and J by 7 bases, 7 bases remained unmatched. Germline-derived CDR1 and CDR2 are MNHEY and SVGAGI. DNA for the CDR3: TGTGCCAGCAGTTCGACAGGGCGTAGGCAGCCCCAGCATTTT. It specifies CASSSTGRRQPQHF.

The chain links TRBV12-3 or TRBV12-4 to TRBJ2-1; TRBD2 aligns across 7 bases. V lost 8 bases, J lost 4 bases, and 2 bases stayed unmatched. The CDR3 is 12 residues long. The CDR3 DNA reads TGTGCCAGCGGGAGGGGATACAATGAGCAGTTCTTC. Translated, it gives CASGRGYNEQFF.

This clone was seen just once. CDR3 in DNA: TGTGCCAGCAGTGAGGCCTATGGCTACACCTTC. Its protein is CASSEAYGYTF. The chain couples TRBV7-8 to TRBJ1-2; D uncertain. V was trimmed by 6 bases and J by 4 bases, leaving 6 bases between them. The CDR3 is 11 residues long. Germline V gene lookup returns CDR1 SGHVS and CDR2 FQNEAQ. Drawing the rest from reference TRBV7-8 and TRBJ1-2, the complete variable domain is GAGVSQSPRYKVAKRGQDVALRCDPISGHVSLFWYQQALGQGPEFLTYFQNEAQLDKSGLPSDRFFAERPEGSVSTLKIQRTQQEDSAVYLCASSEAYGYTFGSGTRLTVV.

In its sample, this clone was seen a few times. The chain couples TRBV12-3 or TRBV12-4 to TRBJ2-7; D ambiguous. This CDR3 contains 12 residues. V lost 8 bases, J lost 0 bases, and 8 bases lay in between. CDR3 sequence (DNA): TGTGCCAGCGGCTTAAGCTCCTACGAGCAGTACTTC. Encoded protein: CASGLSSYEQYF.

The CDR3 protein is CASSLTWTGYLTDTQYF. The CDR3 DNA reads TGTGCCAGCAGCTTGACCTGGACAGGGTACTTAACAGATACGCAGTATTTT. The chain is built from TRBV7-8 and TRBJ2-3; 8 bases map to TRBD1. This CDR3 has 17 amino acids. J was trimmed by 3 bases and V by 3 bases; bases with no gene match: 11. CDR1 and CDR2 (germline): SGHVS, FQNEAQ.

The chain couples TRBV7-8 to TRBJ2-4, with a tentative D call TRBD1 (6 bases). The germline V gene encodes CDR1 SGHVS and CDR2 FQNEAQ. The CDR3 is made up of 16 amino acids. V lost 0 bases and J lost 6, with 15 bases in between. The CDR3 protein is CASSLARTTGPNIQYF. The CDR3 nucleotides read TGTGCCAGCAGCTTAGCCCGAACGACAGGACCAAACATTCAGTACTTC.